The rows below give T cell receptor beta chains drawn from one sample of a study of cytotoxic CD8 clonotypes in ibrutinib-treated CLL. Generated by immunoSEQ multiplex PCR, the TCRdb table keeps only in-frame clones and is missing some. The sample includes some 160,000 clones, over 65% of them seen just once. The sample consisted of PBMCs, taken after 12 months of ibrutinib treatment. These receptors all come from a human donor with chronic lymphocytic leukemia. The CDR3 runs from the conserved cysteine through the conserved F or W. A D gene is named only where the DNA matches it firmly. Clone size appears in some rows only: once, few, many, or a class for an expanded clone.

d_gene,abundance,v_gene,j_gene,CDR3nt,CDR3aa
-,-,TRBV7-3,TRBJ2-7,TGTGCCAGCAGCTCATCGGGACTGAGCTACGAGCAGTACTTC,CASSSSGLSYEQYF
-,-,TRBV5-4,TRBJ2-5,TGTGCCAGCAGCTTGGGGGGAACACAAGAGACCCAGTACTTC,CASSLGGTQETQYF
-,-,TRBV5-1,TRBJ2-5,TGCGCCAGCAGTCCCGGACCCGGACGAGAAGAGACCCAGTACTTC,CASSPGPGREETQYF
-,-,TRBV10-3,TRBJ2-3,TGTGCCATCAGTGAGTCGACAGAGAGCACAGATACGCAGTATTTT,CAISESTESTDTQYF
TRBD1,few,TRBV4-3,TRBJ2-7,TGCGCCAGCAGCCAGCTCTTTAGCCTCACCCCGGGACAGTCCTACGAGCAGTACTTC,CASSQLFSLTPGQSYEQYF
-,-,TRBV10-3,TRBJ2-2,TGTGCCATCAGTGAGCGGGGTGAGACCGGGGAGCTGTTTTTT,CAISERGETGELFF
-,few,TRBV6-1,TRBJ2-5,TGTGCCAGCAGTGAGCAAGGTTCGGGAGAGACCCAGTACTTC,CASSEQGSGETQYF
-,-,TRBV28,TRBJ2-7,TGTGCCAGCAGCAAACAGAGATACGAGCAGTACTTC,CASSKQRYEQYF
-,-,TRBV5-1,TRBJ2-1,TGCGCCAGCAGCCTCCCCCGCGTGAGCGACAATGAGCAGTTCTTC,CASSLPRVSDNEQFF
-,-,TRBV28,TRBJ1-2,TGTGCCAGCAGTTTACGGAAGGGGAATGGCTACACCTTC,CASSLRKGNGYTF
-,-,TRBV11-2,TRBJ2-7,TGTGCCAGCCGCCGGAGGGGGGGATCCTACGAGCAGTACTTC,CASRRRGGSYEQYF
-,-,TRBV29-1,TRBJ1-3,TGCAGCGTTGAGACTGGAAACACCATATATTTT,CSVETGNTIYF
TRBD1,-,TRBV30,TRBJ2-7,TGTGCCTGGATGAGGGGCGGGACAGGGGCTACCTACGAGCAGTACTTC,CAWMRGGTGATYEQYF
-,-,TRBV28,TRBJ1-1,TGTGCCAGCAGCCCCGCGGGACGGACGAACACTGAAGCTTTCTTT,CASSPAGRTNTEAFF
-,-,TRBV6-5,TRBJ2-7,TGTGCCAGCAGTTATAAGGGGGGGGGTTATTACGAGCAGTACTTC,CASSYKGGGYYEQYF
-,-,TRBV7-3,TRBJ1-5,TGTGCCAGCAGCCGAGACCGGAATCAGCCCCAGCATTTT,CASSRDRNQPQHF
-,-,TRBV5-1,TRBJ2-7,TGCGCCAGCAGCGCCAGGGACTCCTACGAGCAGTACTTC,CASSARDSYEQYF
-,-,TRBV18,TRBJ2-7,TGTGCCAGCTCCCGATCCGCCAGGGACGAGCAGTACTTC,CASSRSARDEQYF
-,-,TRBV7-9,TRBJ1-5,TGTGCCAGCAGCTTATCCTCAGGGGGCAATCAGCCCCAGCATTTT,CASSLSSGGNQPQHF
TRBD2,once,TRBV7-9,TRBJ2-5,TGTGCCAGCAGCTTCACGCGGACTAGCGGACAAGAGACCCAGTACTTC,CASSFTRTSGQETQYF
-,-,TRBV19,TRBJ2-7,TGTGCCAGTACCGAGGGGACACAGTTCGGCGAGCAGTACTTC,CASTEGTQFGEQYF
-,-,TRBV5-1,TRBJ1-1,TGCGCCAGCAGTTTAACAACAGGCAAACTCCTGAACACTGAAGCTTTCTTT,CASSLTTGKLLNTEAFF
TRBD2,-,TRBV18,TRBJ2-2,TGTGCCAGCTCACCACTAGCGGGAGGCAACACCGGGGAGCTGTTTTTT,CASSPLAGGNTGELFF
-,-,TRBV9,TRBJ2-3,TGTGCCAGCAGCGTAAGGACAAGCACAGATACGCAGTATTTT,CASSVRTSTDTQYF
TRBD2,-,TRBV9,TRBJ2-3,TGTGCCAGCAGCGTAGGCGGGGGGCGTTACACAGATACGCAGTATTTT,CASSVGGGRYTDTQYF
TRBD1,-,TRBV7-9,TRBJ1-1,TGTGCCAGCAGCTTAGAACAACAGGGGGTCACTGAAGCTTTCTTT,CASSLEQQGVTEAFF
-,-,TRBV19,TRBJ1-5,TGTGCCAGTAGGGTAGGTGGGACACCAAATCAGCCCCAGCATTTT,CASRVGGTPNQPQHF
-,-,TRBV7-2,TRBJ1-3,TGTGCCAGCAGCTTAGCTCGGGTGAACTCTGGAAACACCATATATTTT,CASSLARVNSGNTIYF
TRBD1,once,TRBV11-2,TRBJ2-7,TGTGCCAGCAGGGGTAGACAGGGGCCGTGGGAGCAGTACTTC,CASRGRQGPWEQYF
-,-,TRBV20-1,TRBJ2-3,TGCAGTGCTTCCCAAGATGGTACGCAGTATTTT,CSASQDGTQYF
-,-,TRBV28,TRBJ2-3,TGTGCCAGCAGCCACGCCGGAGGGACTGTTGGCACAGATACGCAGTATTTT,CASSHAGGTVGTDTQYF
-,-,TRBV6-6,TRBJ2-7,TGTGCCAGCAGCCCCGAGTGGGGCAGCCGCTCCTACGAGCAGTACTTC,CASSPEWGSRSYEQYF
-,-,TRBV4-1,TRBJ2-3,TGCGCCAGCAGCCAATATCGGGGGGCAGGGGATACGCAGTATTTT,CASSQYRGAGDTQYF
-,-,TRBV28,TRBJ1-5,TGTGCCAGCAGTTTAAGAGTAGGGCAGGGCTTGAGCAATCAGACCCAGCATTTT,CASSLRVGQGLSNQTQHF
-,-,TRBV28,TRBJ2-3,TGTGCCAGCAGTTTGCCCAACGCAGATACGCAGTATTTT,CASSLPNADTQYF
TRBD2,few,TRBV11-1,TRBJ2-1,TGTGCCAGCAGCTCTTCTAGCGGGAACGTCAATGAGCAGTTCTTC,CASSSSSGNVNEQFF
-,-,TRBV30,TRBJ2-2,TGTGCCTGGAACTGGGACCCCACCGGGGAGCTGTTTTTT,CAWNWDPTGELFF
-,-,TRBV5-1,TRBJ1-2,TGCGCCAGCACTGGATATGGGGGTAACTATGGCTACACCTTC,CASTGYGGNYGYTF
-,-,TRBV15,TRBJ1-2,TGTGCCACCAGCAGATTTTTCAGGGATGGCTACACCTTC,CATSRFFRDGYTF
-,-,TRBV2,TRBJ2-1,TGTGCCAGCAGTGCGGACAGAGGGAGCATCTTCTTC,CASSADRGSIFF
-,few,TRBV7-2,TRBJ2-7,TGTGCCAGCAGCCCCTGGGGGGGGCCAGCCTCCTACGAGCAGTACTTC,CASSPWGGPASYEQYF
-,-,TRBV7-9,TRBJ2-2,TGTGCCAGCAGCCCCCGCCAGTTCGGTGGCACCGGGGAGCTGTTTTTT,CASSPRQFGGTGELFF
-,-,TRBV27,TRBJ1-4,TGTGCCAGCAGTTTTAGGGTTGGCGGTGAAAAACTGTTTTTT,CASSFRVGGEKLFF
TRBD1,-,TRBV6-5,TRBJ2-2,TGTGCCAGCAGTTATAGGGGGACAGGGGGCACCGGGGAGCTGTTTTTT,CASSYRGTGGTGELFF
-,-,TRBV29-1,TRBJ2-7,TGCAGCGTTGTACCCGGGGGACAGCCGCCCCTAGAGCAGTACTTC,CSVVPGGQPPLEQYF